This T cell receptor (beta chain) was captured by sequencing in a study of T cell responses to AZD1222 COVID-19 vaccine. Study results and caveats: There were mostly white British donors and more females than males, and clonal diversity was possibly underestimated.

Germline assignment: CDR1 SEHNR and CDR2 FQNEAQ (reference sequence). The CDR3 sequence is 13 residues long. The ends were cut back, 8 bases at V and 3 bases at J, with 13 bases in the middle. Sequenced by immunoSEQ multiplex PCR; TCRdb stores in-frame clones only, minus some. The sample consists of about 140,000 clones, 80% to 95% of them appearing once. In its sample, this clone was seen once. What it binds is unknown. The source of this sequence is an adult in good health. This specimen consisted of peripheral blood, obtained on day 0 of AZD1222 vaccination. The rearrangement joins TRBV7-9 to TRBJ1-1; D perhaps matches TRBD1 (6 bases). CDR3: CASYREWDTEAFF. CDR3 nucleotides: TGTGCCAGCTACAGGGAATGGGACACTGAAGCTTTCTTT.